A single sample is the source of the 27 T cell receptor beta chains below, sequenced in a study of cytomegalovirus exposure and HLA in healthy donors. Some clones are missing from TCRdb's copy, which holds only in-frame ones; the method was immunoSEQ multiplex PCR. The sample consists of 60,000 to 70,000 clones, more than 85% of them appearing once. Sequences were obtained from PBMCs. These receptors all come from a man between 18 and 35 years old in good health and CMV-seropositive.

This chain joins TRBV6-1 and TRBJ2-1, with TRBD2 matching 8 bases. Looked up from germline, CDR1 is MNHNS and CDR2 is SASEGT. V was clipped by 6 bases and J by 15 bases; unmatched bases: 13. The CDR3 contains 13 residues. In DNA, the CDR3 is TGTGCCAGCAGGCGCGAGTCCGGGACTAGTTTGTTCTTC. Amino acid sequence: CASRRESGTSLFF.

The rearrangement links TRBV10-3 to TRBJ2-3; D is uncertain. Trimming cost V 0 bases and J 3 bases, with 10 bases left between them. Germline lookup yields CDR1 ENHRY and CDR2 SYGVKD. This CDR3 has 15 amino acids. CDR3 residues: CAISESVGLTDTQYF. DNA of the CDR3: TGTGCCATCAGTGAGTCGGTCGGGTTAACAGATACGCAGTATTTT.

The chain is built from TRBV5-1 and TRBJ1-4; the D gene is possibly TRBD1 (6 bases). This CDR3 region has 17 residues. Germline values: CDR1 SGHRS, CDR2 YFSETQ. Trimming shortened V by 4 bases and J by 8 bases, and 24 bases separated the two germline ends. CDR3 sequence (DNA): TGCGCCAGCAGCCCGTACTCTACAGGGCACCGAGGGGAAAAACTGTTTTTT. It translates to CASSPYSTGHRGEKLFF.

The gene calls are TRBV27 and TRBJ1-2; D possibly corresponds to TRBD1 (6 bases). The CDR3 consists of 15 residues. Trimming shortened V by 2 bases and J by 3 bases, and 13 bases separated the two germline ends. Germline V gene sequence: CDR1 MNHEY, CDR2 SMNVEV (reference sequence). The CDR3: CASSLVQGLDYGYTF. In DNA, the CDR3 is TGTGCCAGCAGTTTAGTTCAGGGGTTAGACTATGGCTACACCTTC.

The rearrangement uses TRBV4-1 and TRBJ2-7; D uncertain. V was trimmed by 5 bases and J by 3 bases, leaving 17 bases between them. The CDR3 runs 15 residues. Germline V gene lookup returns CDR1 MGHRA and CDR2 YSYEKL. The CDR3: CASSDVVGQYYEQYF. CDR3 bases: TGCGCCAGCAGCGACGTGGTGGGCCAGTACTACGAGCAGTACTTC.

The V and J genes are TRBV28 and TRBJ2-2; 10 bases align to TRBD2. This CDR3 has 16 residues. The ends lost 6 bases at V and 6 bases at J; junction bases unmatched: 10. Germline CDR1 and CDR2: MDHEN and SYDVKM. Here the CDR3 reads CASSRRSGRDAGELFF. The CDR3 nucleotides read TGTGCCAGCAGCCGCCGGAGCGGGAGGGACGCCGGGGAGCTGTTTTTT.

CDR3 coding DNA: TGTGCCAGCAGCCTGCAAGGGGAAACTGAAGCTTTCTTT. Its translation: CASSLQGETEAFF. The V call is TRBV5-4, the J call TRBJ1-1, with D tentatively TRBD1 (5 bases). The CDR3 runs 13 residues. Germline V lookup: CDR1 SGHNT, CDR2 YYREEE (reference sequence). The V and J ends lost 4 bases and 5 bases respectively, with 12 bases between them.

This chain links TRBV6-5 with TRBJ1-2, with TRBD1 matching 8 bases. Germline assignment: CDR1 MNHEY and CDR2 SVGAGI. The CDR3 contains 12 residues. V lost 4 bases to trimming and J lost 6 bases; unmatched junction nucleotides: 1. The CDR3 loop reads CASSSGGDGYTF. CDR3 DNA: TGTGCCAGCAGTTCAGGGGGCGATGGCTACACCTTC.

The chain recombines TRBV5-4 with TRBJ2-1; D not certain. This CDR3 is 14 amino acids long. Germline values: CDR1 SGHNT, CDR2 YYREEE (reference sequence). The ends were cut back, 3 bases at V and 0 bases at J, with 7 bases in the middle. The CDR3 loop is CASSSDSSYNEQFF. The CDR3 DNA sequence: TGTGCCAGCAGCTCCGACTCCTCCTACAATGAGCAGTTCTTC.

The CDR3, as DNA: TGTGCCAGCAGCCAATGGGGCGGCGAAGCTTTCTTT. It translates to CASSQWGGEAFF. The chain recombines TRBV14 with TRBJ1-1; D might be TRBD1 (5 bases). The CDR3 runs 12 residues. V lost 2 bases and J 8 bases, leaving 9 bases between the germline ends. Germline CDR1 and CDR2: SGHDN and FVKESK.

This chain links TRBV7-8 with TRBJ2-5; tentative D call: TRBD2 (7 bases). V was clipped by 5 bases and J by 5 bases, with 18 bases between them. Germline V CDR1 and CDR2: SGHVS, FQNEAQ. The CDR3 loop spans 15 amino acids. The CDR3 is CASSPQGRAGETQYF. In DNA, the CDR3 is TGTGCCAGCAGCCCCCAGGGGAGGGCCGGGGAGACCCAGTACTTC.

The chain combines TRBV5-8 with TRBJ2-7; 7 bases are shared with TRBD1. The CDR3 loop spans 13 amino acids. The germline CDR1 and CDR2 sequences are SGHTS and YDEGEE. Trimming removed 4 bases from V and 6 bases from J; junction bases left unmatched: 7. The CDR3 loop is CASSPRQGPEQYF. The CDR3 coding sequence is TGTGCCAGCAGCCCACGACAGGGTCCCGAGCAGTACTTC.

CDR3 in amino acids: CASFGGTEAFF. CDR3 DNA sequence: TGTGCCAGCTTCGGGGGCACTGAAGCTTTCTTT. The rearrangement uses TRBV6-6 and TRBJ1-1; possibly TRBD1 for D (5 bases). Germline loops: CDR1 MNHNY, CDR2 SVGAGI (reference sequence). The V and J ends lost 8 bases and 4 bases respectively, with 8 bases between them. The CDR3 consists of 11 residues.

J is TRBJ2-3 and V is TRBV25-1; weak D call: TRBD2 (7 bases). Trimming cost V 1 base and J 6 bases, with 14 bases left between them. This CDR3 has 15 amino acids. Germline loops: CDR1 MGHDK, CDR2 SYGVNS. CDR3 nucleotides: TGTGCCAGCAGTGAATTGAGGGGGGGGCCGGATACGCAGTATTTT. Amino acid sequence: CASSELRGGPDTQYF.

This chain uses TRBV29-1 with TRBJ1-1; no firm D call. V was trimmed by 4 bases and J by 4 bases, leaving 10 bases between them. This CDR3 is 12 amino acids long. CDR1 is SQVTM, CDR2 ANQGSEA, per germline. DNA for the CDR3: TGCAGCGTTGTGGGTCGAGGCACTGAAGCTTTCTTT. It is translated as CSVVGRGTEAFF. The whole variable domain, remainder taken from reference TRBV29-1 and TRBJ1-1, is SAVISQKPSRDICQRGTSLTIQCQVDSQVTMMFWYRQQPGQSLTLIATANQGSEATYESGFVIDKFPISRPNLTFSTLTVSNMSPEDSSIYLCSVVGRGTEAFFGQGTRLTVV.

This sequence joins TRBV5-3 and TRBJ2-7; TRBD1 agrees at 7 bases. TRBV5-3 is flagged as an ORF with uncertain function. The CDR3 covers 11 residues. Trimming cost V 10 bases and J 5 bases; bases outside gene matches: 6. CDR3 DNA sequence: TGTGCCGGATTAGGACAGGACGAGCAGTACTTC. Translation gives CAGLGQDEQYF.

The rearrangement uses TRBV6-1 and TRBJ1-5; 9 bases agree with TRBD1. V was pared by 8 bases and J by 6 bases, with 11 bases of the junction left unmatched. The CDR3 has 15 amino acids. Germline CDR1 and CDR2: MNHNS and SASEGT. For the CDR3, the DNA is TGTGCCAGCTCGCCGGGACAGGGAGGGCGTCAGCCCCAGCATTTT. Protein product: CASSPGQGGRQPQHF.

The chain links TRBV5-4 to TRBJ2-3; 10 nucleotides agree with TRBD2. This CDR3 has 17 residues. Germline trimming cut 4 bases from V and 10 bases from J; bases unmatched to any gene: 18. The germline V gene has CDR1 SGHNT and CDR2 YYREEE (reference sequence). CDR3 coding DNA: TGTGCCAGCAGCCTGCCTCCGGGACTAGCGCCCAAGGCGGCGCAGTATTTT. This sequence encodes CASSLPPGLAPKAAQYF.

This clone was seen once. This chain connects TRBV28 to TRBJ2-3, with D tentatively TRBD1 (6 bases). From germline, CDR1 is MDHEN and CDR2 SYDVKM. Trimming took off 3 bases at V and 0 bases at J, with 13 bases between the two ends. This CDR3 contains 16 residues. The CDR3 reads CASSLTTGSSTDTQYF. The CDR3 bases are TGTGCCAGCAGTTTGACTACAGGGTCTAGCACAGATACGCAGTATTTT.

Regarding this clone: Other nucleotide sequences in the sample specify the same CDR3. The CDR3 loop reads CASSPGADTQYF. As DNA, the CDR3 is TGTGCCAGTAGTCCGGGGGCAGATACGCAGTATTTT. This chain uses TRBV19 with TRBJ2-3, with a weak D call TRBD2 (6 bases). The CDR3 length is 12 residues. The germline CDR1 and CDR2 sequences are LNHDA and SQIVND (reference sequence). Trimming shortened V by 5 bases and J by 4 bases, and 7 bases separated the two germline ends. The whole variable domain, filled in from reference TRBV19 and TRBJ2-3, reads DGGITQSPKYLFRKEGQNVTLSCEQNLNHDAMYWYRQDPGQGLRLIYYSQIVNDFQKGDIAEGYSVSREKKESFPLTVTSAQKNPTAFYLCASSPGADTQYFGPGTRLTVL.

The chain couples TRBV19 to TRBJ2-2; D might be TRBD2 (5 bases). Looked up from germline, CDR1 is LNHDA and CDR2 is SQIVND (reference sequence). V was shortened by 0 bases and J by 4 bases, with 6 bases between the two germline ends. The CDR3 is 14 residues long. CDR3 DNA: TGTGCCAGTAGTATAGATCGGGGCACCGGGGAGCTGTTTTTT. Protein: CASSIDRGTGELFF.

The chain joins TRBV30 to TRBJ1-1; a weak D match, TRBD1 (5 bases). This CDR3 has 14 residues. V lost 6 bases and J 2 bases, leaving 16 bases between the germline ends. CDR1 is GTSNPN, CDR2 SVGIG, per germline (reference sequence). For the CDR3, the DNA is TGTGCCTGCACCCGGGGGACGGGAAACACTGAAGCTTTCTTT. Translating it yields CACTRGTGNTEAFF.

This rearrangement joins TRBV6-5 to TRBJ2-6; no reliable D call. Trimming took off 6 bases at V and 0 bases at J, with 6 bases between the two ends. CDR3 length: 14 residues. Germline loops: CDR1 MNHEY, CDR2 SVGAGI. The DNA of the CDR3 is TGTGCCAGCAGGTTTAACTCTGGGGCCAACGTCCTGACTTTC. This encodes CASRFNSGANVLTF.

This rearrangement joins TRBV18 to TRBJ2-7; weak D call: TRBD1 (5 bases). Germline-derived CDR1 and CDR2 are KGHSH and LQKENI. CDR3 length: 13 amino acids. Trimming removed 3 bases at V and 6 bases at J, with 12 bases between. The CDR3 DNA reads TGTGCCAGCTCACCGACAGTCGGCGGCGAGCAGTACTTC. It specifies CASSPTVGGEQYF.

The chain uses TRBV27 and TRBJ2-1; 9 bases agree with TRBD2. This CDR3 has 21 residues. J gave up 1 base and V 4 bases, and 20 bases lay outside the gene matches. The V gene's germline CDR1 is MNHEY and CDR2 SMNVEV (reference sequence). The CDR3 sequence is CASSYRGSLGGSGRSYNEQFF. The CDR3 DNA is TGTGCCAGCAGTTACAGGGGCTCTTTGGGAGGTAGCGGGAGATCCTACAATGAGCAGTTCTTC.

V is TRBV28 and J is TRBJ2-1; D perhaps matches TRBD2 (5 bases). The CDR3 has 13 residues. Germline V gene lookup returns CDR1 MDHEN and CDR2 SYDVKM. Trimming shortened V by 3 bases and J by 6 bases, and 9 bases separated the two germline ends. CDR3: CASSFLAGNEQFF. As DNA, the CDR3 is TGTGCCAGCAGTTTTCTGGCGGGCAATGAGCAGTTCTTC.

V is TRBV28 and J is TRBJ1-2, with D possibly matching TRBD1 (6 bases). V lost 4 bases to trimming and J lost 5 bases, with 14 bases between them. There are 14 residues in the CDR3. Germline V gene data show CDR1 as MDHEN and CDR2 as SYDVKM. The CDR3 region has the DNA TGTGCCAGCAGTTCCGATCTAGGGACATATGGCTACACCTTC. Translated, it gives CASSSDLGTYGYTF.